This passage covers 30 T cell receptor beta chains from one sample sequenced in a study of regulatory T cells in long-lasting Graves disease. The sample's time point: newly diagnosed GD, antithyroid drugs for less than 3 months. After RNA was extracted from PBMCs, the TCR library was made from it. The TCR beta library used iRepertoire HTBI primers with Arm-PCR amplification of CDR3. TCRdb processed the multiplex PCR reads anew with MiXCR; each CDR3 protein has one entry. The sample lists under 300,000 distinct CDR3 sequences; roughly a fifth were seen once. This specimen consisted of peripheral blood mononuclear cells (PBMCs), obtained at new diagnosis, from a patient treated with antithyroid drugs. The receptors come from a female donor with Graves disease.

This clonotype was observed at least ten times. The chain uses TRBV30 and TRBJ2-5; 8 nucleotides align to TRBD2. Per germline, CDR1 GTSNPN and CDR2 SVGIG (reference sequence). With 0 bases clipped from V and 6 bases from J, the junction kept 6 bases outside the gene matches. This CDR3 region has 14 residues. The chain's CDR3 is CAWSVGLGGQTQYF. CDR3 DNA sequence: TGTGCCTGGAGTGTGGGACTAGGAGGTCAGACCCAGTACTTC.

This clonotype was counted ten times or more. The chain carries TRBV20-1 and TRBJ2-2; maybe TRBD2 (6 bases). This CDR3 is built from 16 residues. V was shortened by 1 base and J by 1 base, with 13 bases between the two germline ends. Per the germline V gene, CDR1 is DFQATT and CDR2 is SNEGSKA (reference sequence). The CDR3 here is CSARGMRGLNTGELFF. CDR3 in DNA: TGCAGTGCTAGAGGGATGCGGGGTTTGAACACCGGGGAGCTGTTTTTT.

This clonotype was seen many times. This sequence joins TRBV29-1 and TRBJ1-2, with 7 bases identical to TRBD1. This CDR3 has 14 amino acids. The germline CDR1 and CDR2 sequences are SQVTM and ANQGSEA. V lost 0 bases and J lost 8; bases outside the gene matches: 9. The CDR3 protein is CSVEDLSQGGGYTF. CDR3 coding DNA: TGCAGCGTTGAAGATCTGAGCCAGGGGGGCGGCTACACCTTC.

This clonotype was counted many times. This rearrangement joins TRBV7-2 to TRBJ2-5, with a possible D match to TRBD2 (6 bases). The germline V gene has CDR1 SGHTA and CDR2 FQGNSA. CDR3 length: 14 residues. V lost 3 bases, J lost 4 bases, and 12 bases lay in between. CDR3 residues: CASSFGPGGETQYF. In nucleotides, the CDR3 is TGTGCCAGCAGCTTTGGTCCCGGGGGAGAGACCCAGTACTTC. The full variable domain, with the rest looked up from reference TRBV7-2 and TRBJ2-5, is GAGVSQSPSNKVTEKGKDVELRCDPISGHTALYWYRQSLGQGLEFLIYFQGNSAPDKSGLPSDRFSAERTGGSVSTLTIQRTQQEDSAVYLCASSFGPGGETQYFGPGTRLLVL.

This clonotype has ten or more counts. The chain uses TRBV7-2 and TRBJ1-4, with D uncertain. From germline, CDR1 is SGHTA and CDR2 FQGNSA. This CDR3 region has 15 residues. Trimming left V 5 bases short and J 5 bases short, with 15 bases between. This chain's CDR3 is CASSPYTGLNEKLFF. CDR3 nucleotides: TGTGCCAGCAGCCCGTATACGGGGTTAAATGAAAAACTGTTTTTT.

As concerns this clonotype: With a much larger clone just one base away, this may be a read error. The rearrangement joins TRBV6-9 to TRBJ2-3, with D unclear. The CDR3 consists of 18 residues. V was pared by 3 bases and J by 2 bases, with 21 bases between. Germline V CDR1 and CDR2: MNHGY, SVAAGI. CDR3 DNA: TGTGCCAGCAGTTACTCGAACGTCTGGGATTCTATCACAGATACGCAGTATTTT. Its translation: CASSYSNVWDSITDTQYF.

This clonotype occurred many times. This chain connects TRBV19 to TRBJ2-1; 7 nucleotides align to TRBD1. V gave up 4 bases and J gave up 7 bases; unmatched junction bases: 16. The germline gives CDR1 LNHDA, CDR2 SQIVND (reference sequence). This CDR3 region has 17 residues. This CDR3 is CASSTRQGGVIGNEQFF. The CDR3 DNA sequence: TGTGCCAGTAGTACCCGACAGGGTGGCGTAATAGGGAATGAGCAGTTCTTC.

Turning to this clonotype: This may be a read error: a much more frequent sequence differs by one nucleotide. J is TRBJ2-4 and V is TRBV24-1, with unresolved D. V shed 1 base and J shed 13 bases, with 13 bases lying between them. Per germline, CDR1 KGHDR and CDR2 SFDVKD. This CDR3 is 13 amino acids long. The CDR3 nucleotides are TGTGCCACCAGTGATTTTTCGGCAGCTGAGCAGTACTTC. Translated, it gives CATSDFSAAEQYF.

This clonotype was seen repeatedly, ten times or more. CDR3 protein: CASSFEKYNEQFF. As DNA, the CDR3 is TGTGCCAGCAGCTTTGAGAAGTACAATGAGCAGTTCTTC. The chain carries TRBV7-9 and TRBJ2-1, with D uncertain. The CDR3 consists of 13 residues. The germline V and J ends were trimmed by 3 bases and 4 bases, with 7 bases remaining between them. Germline V gene lookup returns CDR1 SEHNR and CDR2 FQNEAQ (reference sequence). Full variable domain (outside the CDR3, taken from reference TRBV7-9 and TRBJ2-1): DTGVSQNPRHKITKRGQNVTFRCDPISEHNRLYWYRQTLGQGPEFLTYFQNEAQLEKSRLLSDRFSAERPKGSFSTLEIQRTEQGDSAMYLCASSFEKYNEQFFGPGTRLTVL.

This clonotype was seen a few times. A much larger clone differs by one base, so this may be a read error. This chain uses TRBV28 with TRBJ2-7; TRBD1 matches 7 bases. CDR3 length: 14 amino acids. Germline CDR1 and CDR2: MDHEN and SYDVKM. DNA for the CDR3: TGTGCCTGCAGCAAAGGGACAGCGGACTACGAGCAGTACTTC. It codes for CACSKGTADYEQYF.

This clonotype has just a few counts. The V and J genes are TRBV15 and TRBJ2-1; D unresolved. CDR1 is LNHNV, CDR2 YYDKDF, per germline (reference sequence). CDR3 length: 13 amino acids. Trimming cost V 1 base and J 9 bases, with 10 bases left between them. The CDR3 DNA is TGTGCCACCAGCAGAGTGCCGGAACGTGAGCAGTTCTTC. Amino acids: CATSRVPEREQFF. The full variable domain, its missing parts supplied by reference TRBV15 and TRBJ2-1, is DAMVIQNPRYQVTQFGKPVTLSCSQTLNHNVMYWYQQKSSQAPKLLFHYYDKDFNNEADTPDNFQSRRPNTSFCFLDIRSPGLGDTAMYLCATSRVPEREQFFGPGTRLTVL.

This clonotype was counted ten times or more. The gene calls are TRBV3-1 and TRBJ2-6, with D hard to call. CDR1 and CDR2 from the germline V gene are LGHDT and YNNKEL (reference sequence). V was cut by 7 bases and J by 1 base, with 8 bases left in between. This CDR3 region has 14 residues. The CDR3 loop is CASTTRSGANVLTF. In nucleotides, the CDR3 is TGTGCCAGCACAACCCGGTCTGGGGCCAACGTCCTGACTTTC.

There are many counts of this clonotype. The V call is TRBV5-1, the J call TRBJ2-7; D unresolved. The germline CDR1 and CDR2 sequences are SGHRS and YFSETQ. This CDR3 region has 14 residues. The ends were cut back, 0 bases at V and 0 bases at J, with 7 bases in the middle. This CDR3 is CASSLEASSYEQYF. CDR3 DNA sequence: TGCGCCAGCAGCTTGGAGGCCAGCTCCTACGAGCAGTACTTC.

This clonotype has at least ten counts. V and J are TRBV3-1 and TRBJ2-7; D may correspond to TRBD1 or TRBD2 (6 bases each). This CDR3 is built from 13 residues. Germline V gives CDR1 LGHDT, CDR2 YNNKEL (reference sequence). Trimming stripped 1 base from V and 7 bases from J, with 11 bases between. CDR3 nucleotides: TGTGCCAGCAGCCAAGGAAGGGGGGTTGAGCAGTACTTC. Translation gives CASSQGRGVEQYF.

This clonotype was found many times. The chain uses TRBV14 and TRBJ1-1; D is unclear. V was cut by 4 bases and J by 6 bases, with 12 bases left in between. This CDR3 spans 13 amino acids. CDR1 SGHDN and CDR2 FVKESK come from the germline V gene. The CDR3, as DNA: TGTGCCAGCAGCCCGGGTTATTCGGCTGAAGCTTTCTTT. It yields the protein CASSPGYSAEAFF.

Concerning this clonotype: It is likely a read error, because the conserved phenylalanine at the end of the CDR3 is missing. The chain joins TRBV5-4 to TRBJ2-5, with 8 bases fitting TRBD1. CDR1 and CDR2 from the germline V gene are SGHNT and YYREEE (reference sequence). CDR3 length equals 15 residues. Trimming cost V 0 bases and J 0 bases; bases outside gene matches: 1. The DNA of the CDR3 is TGTGCCAGCAGCTTGGGACAGGGGTACCAAGAGACCCAGTACCTC. Encoded protein: CASSLGQGYQETQYL.

This clonotype has a count of ten or more. The CDR3 DNA sequence: TGCAGTGCTAGAGATGAGGGGCCCCAGCATTTT. Protein sequence: CSARDEGPQHF. The chain carries TRBV20-1 and TRBJ1-5, with unresolved D. V was pared by 0 bases and J by 9 bases, with 6 bases between. Looked up from germline, CDR1 is DFQATT and CDR2 is SNEGSKA (reference sequence). The CDR3 runs 11 residues.

The chain carries TRBV20-1 and TRBJ1-5; TRBD1 might be the D (6 bases). The CDR3 runs 15 residues. V lost 2 bases and J lost 9, with 20 bases in between. Germline CDR1 and CDR2: DFQATT and SNEGSKA (reference sequence). The CDR3 loop reads CSARPTGLRTRPQHF. CDR3 DNA: TGCAGTGCTAGACCTACAGGGCTGCGAACCCGGCCCCAGCATTTT.

CDR3 DNA sequence: TGCAGTGCTAGAGATCAGACTAGCGGGGGGGCCAGGGAGACCCAGTACTTC. Protein sequence: CSARDQTSGGARETQYF. The rearrangement uses TRBV20-1 and TRBJ2-3, with TRBD2 matching over 14 bases. The DNA matches TRBJ2-5 better at its end, which makes the J call doubtful. The CDR3 spans 17 residues. Germline V gene data show CDR1 as DFQATT and CDR2 as SNEGSKA (reference sequence).

In this sample, this clonotype turned up many times. V is TRBV7-3 and J is TRBJ2-1, with 9 positions matching TRBD2. Per the germline V gene, CDR1 is SGHTA and CDR2 is FQGTGA. The CDR3 has 16 amino acids. With V trimmed by 0 bases and J by 8 bases, 8 bases remained unmatched. For the CDR3, the DNA is TGTGCCAGCAGCTTAACGGCCAGCGGGGGGCGGTATGAGCAGTTCTTC. Protein sequence: CASSLTASGGRYEQFF.

In this sample, this clonotype turned up many times. The rearrangement links TRBV6-2 or TRBV6-3 to TRBJ1-1; TRBD1 agrees at 7 bases. This CDR3 spans 14 amino acids. Trimming removed 5 bases from V and 5 bases from J; junction bases left unmatched: 8. The germline gives CDR1 MNHEY, CDR2 SVGEGT. CDR3 amino acids: CASSAATGRTEAFF. CDR3 nucleotide sequence: TGTGCCAGCAGTGCCGCGACAGGGAGAACTGAAGCTTTCTTT.

A word on this clonotype: A much larger clone lies a single base off, so this may be a read error. The chain recombines TRBV3-1 with TRBJ2-3; 9 bases agree with TRBD2. The J call may be in error: the DNA end matches TRBJ2-7 better. The V gene's germline CDR1 is LGHDT and CDR2 YNNKEL (reference sequence). This CDR3 region has 16 residues. CDR3: CASSQPGLAFGDEQYF. CDR3 coding DNA: TGTGCCAGCAGCCAACCGGGACTAGCCTTCGGGGATGAGCAGTACTTC.

This clonotype was found many times. The gene calls are TRBV12-3 or TRBV12-4 and TRBJ1-2, with D possibly TRBD1 on 5 matching bases. This CDR3 contains 14 residues. V was clipped by 3 bases and J by 6 bases, with 14 bases between them. DNA of the CDR3: TGTGCCAGCAGTTTTGGCAGGGAAGGCGATGGCTACACCTTC. Residues: CASSFGREGDGYTF.

This clonotype has a count of ten or more. The chain employs TRBV5-5 and TRBJ2-5; tentatively, D is TRBD1 or TRBD2 (5 bases each). V gave up 2 bases and J gave up 3 bases, with 11 bases separating them. Germline lookup yields CDR1 SGHKS and CDR2 YYEKEE (reference sequence). This CDR3 is built from 14 residues. The CDR3, as DNA: TGTGCCAGCAGCTTAGGGGACGGAAAAGAGACCCAGTACTTC. Translating gives CASSLGDGKETQYF.

The table lists this clonotype with many counts. The chain combines TRBV3-1 with TRBJ2-7; D possibly matches TRBD1 or TRBD2 (5 bases each). Trimming removed 4 bases at V and 2 bases at J, with 15 bases between. Germline CDR1 and CDR2: LGHDT and YNNKEL (reference sequence). This CDR3 region has 15 residues. The DNA of the CDR3 is TGTGCCAGCAGCCTGGCCCCGGGACCCGCCTACGAGCAGTACTTC. Encoded protein: CASSLAPGPAYEQYF.

This clonotype showed up just a few times. The chain combines TRBV20-1 with TRBJ1-4; unclear D gene. The CDR3 extends over 15 amino acids. Germline-derived CDR1 and CDR2 are DFQATT and SNEGSKA (reference sequence). V shed 5 bases and J shed 4 bases, with 17 bases lying between them. The CDR3 is CSASRDPGSNEKLFF. The CDR3 nucleotides read TGCAGTGCTTCCCGAGACCCTGGGAGTAATGAAAAACTGTTTTTT.

J is TRBJ2-5 and V is TRBV7-2, with D possibly being TRBD1 (5 bases). V was clipped by 1 base and J by 5 bases, with 11 bases between them. The CDR3 covers 14 residues. Looked up from germline, CDR1 is SGHTA and CDR2 is FQGNSA. The CDR3, as DNA: TGTGCCAGCAGCTTAGAGGTGCAGGGTGAGACCCAGTACTTC. It encodes CASSLEVQGETQYF.

This chain connects TRBV7-6 to TRBJ2-1; possibly TRBD1 for D (6 bases). CDR1 and CDR2 from the germline V gene are SGHVS and FNYEAQ. V gave up 3 bases and J gave up 2 bases, with 11 bases separating them. The CDR3 is 15 residues long. Here the CDR3 reads CASSLTGLTYNEQFF. CDR3 in DNA: TGTGCCAGCAGCTTGACAGGCCTTACCTACAATGAGCAGTTCTTC.

The table lists this clonotype with many counts. The chain is built from TRBV6-1 and TRBJ1-6, with TRBD1 identical over 9 bases. This CDR3 region has 18 residues. V dropped 8 bases and J dropped 5; count of bases not matched to a gene: 16. CDR1 and CDR2 (germline): MNHNS, SASEGT. Here the CDR3 reads CASSRGTGWSFNNSPLHF. CDR3 in DNA: TGTGCCAGCTCGCGTGGGACAGGGTGGTCCTTCAATAATTCACCCCTCCACTTT.

This clonotype was seen at least ten times. The rearrangement links TRBV9 to TRBJ2-7; D possibly corresponds to TRBD1 (5 bases). The CDR3 spans 13 residues. Trimming pared 0 bases from V and 5 bases from J, leaving 9 bases between. Germline V lookup: CDR1 SGDLS, CDR2 YYNGEE. The CDR3: CASSVEQGHEQYF. For the CDR3, the DNA is TGTGCCAGCAGCGTAGAGCAGGGCCACGAGCAGTACTTC.